Presented here are 31 T cell receptor beta chains from one specimen sequenced in a study of cytotoxic CD8 clonotypes in ibrutinib-treated CLL (dated by TCRdb to the early 2020s). In the paper's terms, the time point label means: roughly 2 years on ibrutinib. The library came from the immunoSEQ multiplex PCR assay. Entries here come from immuneACCESS through TCRdb and include only in-frame sequences with V and J called. Some clones fail to appear in such tables; in the studies checked, an unresolved V gene covers under half of the shortfall, and the cause of the remainder is unknown. Across this sample there are hundreds of thousands of clones, with 60% to 75% seen only once. 15% of the sample rests with the top ten. The sequenced sample was PBMCs, obtained after 24 months of ibrutinib treatment. The receptors derive from a human donor with chronic lymphocytic leukemia.

The rearrangement uses TRBV6-5 and TRBJ2-4; 9 bases fit TRBD1. The V gene end was trimmed by 0 bases and the J gene end by 3 bases; junction bases not matched to a gene: 0. Germline CDR1 is MNHEY and CDR2 is SVGAGI. This CDR3 spans 15 amino acids. The CDR3 bases are TGTGCCAGCAGTTACTCGGGACAGGGCAAAAACATTCAGTACTTC. It yields the protein CASSYSGQGKNIQYF.

This clone was observed a few times. This rearrangement joins TRBV25-1 to TRBJ2-2; D unresolved. The length of the CDR3 is 14 residues. Trimming cost V 9 bases and J 1 base, with 12 bases left between them. CDR1 and CDR2 from the germline V gene are MGHDK and SYGVNS. The CDR3 here is CASTRPGNTGELFF. The DNA for the CDR3 is TGTGCCAGTACCCGACCGGGGAACACCGGGGAGCTGTTTTTT.

The chain combines TRBV28 with TRBJ2-7; the D call may be TRBD1 or TRBD2 (5 bases each). Germline-derived CDR1 and CDR2 are MDHEN and SYDVKM. This CDR3 spans 15 amino acids. V was shortened by 3 bases and J by 0 bases, with 12 bases between the two germline ends. The CDR3 sequence is CASSFSHGTSYEQYF. CDR3 nucleotide sequence: TGTGCCAGCAGTTTCTCTCACGGGACCTCCTACGAGCAGTACTTC.

This chain connects TRBV15 to TRBJ1-5; possible D gene TRBD1, 5 bases. Deletions cut 2 bases from V and 1 base from J, with 9 bases between. CDR1 is LNHNV and CDR2 is YYDKDF in the germline V gene (reference sequence). There are 15 residues in the CDR3. CDR3 sequence reads: CATSRTGDSNQPQHF. As DNA, the CDR3 is TGTGCCACCAGCAGAACGGGGGACAGCAATCAGCCCCAGCATTTT.

This clone appeared once. The chain employs TRBV7-6 and TRBJ2-3; weak D call: TRBD1 (5 bases). Per the germline V gene, CDR1 is SGHVS and CDR2 is FNYEAQ. The CDR3 length is 16 residues. V shed 5 bases and J shed 2 bases, with 17 bases lying between them. CDR3 protein: CASSPALGHLTDTQYF. The CDR3 bases are TGTGCCAGCAGCCCCGCTTTAGGACACCTCACAGATACGCAGTATTTT. Drawing the rest from reference TRBV7-6 and TRBJ2-3, the complete variable domain is GAGVSQSPRYKVTKRGQDVALRCDPISGHVSLYWYRQALGQGPEFLTYFNYEAQQDKSGLPNDRFSAERPEGSISTLTIQRTEQRDSAMYRCASSPALGHLTDTQYFGPGTRLTVL.

This clone was found a few times. This chain joins TRBV7-8 and TRBJ1-1, with unresolved D. The germline gives CDR1 SGHVS, CDR2 FQNEAQ. This CDR3 contains 14 residues. V gave up 1 base and J gave up 5 bases, with 11 bases separating them. CDR3 in DNA: TGTGCCAGCAGCTTAGTGAGTGGAGAGACTGAAGCTTTCTTT. As protein: CASSLVSGETEAFF.

V usage is TRBV4-3 and J usage is TRBJ2-1; TRBD2 matches 9 bases. V shed 0 bases, J shed 3 bases, and the junction held 6 bases outside the gene matches. Germline lookup yields CDR1 LGHNA and CDR2 YSLEER. The CDR3 covers 17 residues. The CDR3 DNA sequence: TGCGCCAGCAGCCAAGACGGAGCGGGAGGCCGCTACAATGAGCAGTTCTTC. Translated: CASSQDGAGGRYNEQFF.

The chain couples TRBV19 to TRBJ2-7; TRBD1 agrees at 9 bases. The CDR3 consists of 14 residues. V lost 3 bases and J lost 4; bases outside the gene matches: 4. The germline V gene encodes CDR1 LNHDA and CDR2 SQIVND (reference sequence). CDR3 sequence reads: CASSIGTGPYEQYF. DNA of the CDR3: TGTGCCAGTAGTATCGGGACAGGGCCATACGAGCAGTACTTC. The full variable domain, in which reference TRBV19 and TRBJ2-7 provide the parts outside the CDR3, is DGGITQSPKYLFRKEGQNVTLSCEQNLNHDAMYWYRQDPGQGLRLIYYSQIVNDFQKGDIAEGYSVSREKKESFPLTVTSAQKNPTAFYLCASSIGTGPYEQYFGPGTRLTVT.

The chain couples TRBV5-6 to TRBJ2-1; no definite D call. The CDR3 consists of 13 residues. The germline V gene has CDR1 SGHDT and CDR2 YYEEEE. Trimming stripped 4 bases from V and 0 bases from J, with 5 bases between. The chain's CDR3 is CASSQISYNEQFF. CDR3 sequence (DNA): TGTGCCAGCAGCCAGATCTCCTACAATGAGCAGTTCTTC.

J is TRBJ1-5 and V is TRBV30, with 8 positions matching TRBD1. The CDR3 totals 16 residues. The ends lost 2 bases at V and 6 bases at J; junction bases unmatched: 12. Germline CDR1 is GTSNPN and CDR2 is SVGIG (reference sequence). The CDR3 nucleotides are TGTGCCTGGAGTCAGGGGGCAGGGGGAAGGGGTCAGCCCCAGCATTTT. Amino acids: CAWSQGAGGRGQPQHF.

The genes are TRBV7-2 and TRBJ2-5; 9 nucleotides agree with TRBD1. Germline V lookup: CDR1 SGHTA, CDR2 FQGNSA. The CDR3 is 15 amino acids. J was trimmed by 11 bases and V by 3 bases; bases with no gene match: 13. DNA of the CDR3: TGTGCCAGCAGCTTGCATGGGACAGGGTCGGGGGAGCAGTACTTC. This encodes CASSLHGTGSGEQYF.

The chain links TRBV7-6 to TRBJ2-7; 10 positions match TRBD2. The V segment lost 4 bases and the J segment 2 bases; nucleotides outside the gene matches: 11. The CDR3 runs to 17 residues. Germline loops: CDR1 SGHVS, CDR2 FNYEAQ. CDR3 nucleotide sequence: TGTGCCAGCAGCTCCACTCCCGGGACTAGCGACCCCTACGAGCAGTACTTC. It codes for CASSSTPGTSDPYEQYF.

A single count supports this clone. The sample carries other DNA sequences with the same CDR3. This chain connects TRBV29-1 to TRBJ1-2; TRBD1 matches 8 bases. Germline trimming cut 6 bases from V and 7 bases from J; bases unmatched to any gene: 4. From germline, CDR1 is SQVTM and CDR2 ANQGSEA. This CDR3 has 11 amino acids. This chain's CDR3 is CSVGQGSGYTF. The CDR3 DNA is TGCAGCGTAGGACAGGGATCTGGCTACACCTTC.

The V call is TRBV30, the J call TRBJ2-1, with 8 positions matching TRBD1. The CDR3 is 15 amino acids. Looked up from germline, CDR1 is GTSNPN and CDR2 is SVGIG (reference sequence). J was trimmed by 0 bases and V by 2 bases; bases with no gene match: 3. The CDR3 protein is CAWSRQGSSYNEQFF. For the CDR3, the DNA is TGTGCCTGGAGTCGACAGGGGAGCTCCTACAATGAGCAGTTCTTC. Full variable domain (remainder filled in from reference TRBV30 and TRBJ2-1): SQTIHQWPATLVQPVGSPLSLECTVEGTSNPNLYWYRQAAGRGLQLLFYSVGIGQISSEVPQNLSASRPQDRQFILSSKKLLLSDSGFYLCAWSRQGSSYNEQFFGPGTRLTVL.

Notes on this clone: At one of its ends the junction is not consistent with the germline gene, which may arise from a read error. The J gene is TRBJ2-3, the V gene TRBV15, with 10 bases that match TRBD2. Germline loops: CDR1 LNHNV, CDR2 YYDKDF (reference sequence). CDR3 length: 16 residues. CDR3 region: CATSRASGRGTGTQYF. CDR3 nucleotide sequence: TGTGCCACCAGCAGAGCGAGCGGGAGGGGCACAGGTACGCAGTATTTT.

As DNA, the CDR3 is TGTGCCTGGGGGCCGGGACAGGGAAACCACGAGCAGTACTTC. Protein product: CAWGPGQGNHEQYF. The gene calls are TRBV30 and TRBJ2-7; 9 nucleotides agree with TRBD1. CDR3 size: 14 residues. Germline values: CDR1 GTSNPN, CDR2 SVGIG (reference sequence). V shed 5 bases and J 5 bases; nucleotides not matched to a gene: 10.

V gene TRBV19 combines with J gene TRBJ2-3; the D gene is possibly TRBD2 (5 bases). Germline CDR1 and CDR2: LNHDA and SQIVND (reference sequence). The germline V and J ends were trimmed by 7 bases and 0 bases, with 8 bases remaining between them. The CDR3 length is 13 residues. The CDR3 DNA sequence: TGTGCCAGTATGGGAGACAGCACAGATACGCAGTATTTT. It translates to CASMGDSTDTQYF.

The rearrangement joins TRBV4-2 to TRBJ2-1; D could derive from TRBD1 or TRBD2 (5 bases each). Trimming took off 0 bases at V and 0 bases at J, with 12 bases between the two ends. Germline assignment: CDR1 LGHNA and CDR2 YNFKEQ. The CDR3 totals 17 residues. CDR3 sequence (DNA): TGTGCCAGCAGCCAAGATCGGGGCGACAGCTCCTACAATGAGCAGTTCTTC. Translating gives CASSQDRGDSSYNEQFF.

The chain joins TRBV27 to TRBJ1-2, with no clear D. Looked up from germline, CDR1 is MNHEY and CDR2 is SMNVEV (reference sequence). V was clipped by 5 bases and J by 7 bases, with 17 bases between them. This CDR3 is built from 14 residues. The CDR3 region has the DNA TGTGCCAGCAGTGGTCGTTTCTTCGTCGGTGGCTACACCTTC. This sequence encodes CASSGRFFVGGYTF.

In its sample, this clone was seen a few times. The rearrangement uses TRBV4-2 and TRBJ1-4; no clear D. Germline CDR1 and CDR2: LGHNA and YNFKEQ. There are 17 residues in the CDR3. V dropped 1 base and J dropped 8 bases, with 20 bases sitting between them. Written as DNA, the CDR3 is TGTGCCAGCAGCCAAGTCGCATTCCAGGAACGTCAAGAAAAACTGTTTTTT. It encodes CASSQVAFQERQEKLFF.

The V and J genes are TRBV6-5 and TRBJ2-7, with D maybe TRBD2 (5 bases). The CDR3 is made up of 11 amino acids. Between the trimmed V and J ends, which lost 11 bases and 4 bases, there was a span of 12 bases. Germline V gene lookup returns CDR1 MNHEY and CDR2 SVGAGI. The CDR3 DNA reads as TGTGCCGCTAGGCGGGCGTACGAGCAGTACTTC. It yields the protein CAARRAYEQYF.

The genes are TRBV29-1 and TRBJ2-5, with 10 bases that match TRBD2. The CDR3 runs to 16 residues. With 4 bases clipped from V and 2 bases from J, the junction kept 10 bases outside the gene matches. From germline, CDR1 is SQVTM and CDR2 ANQGSEA. This CDR3 is CSVGRSSGRGQETQYF. The DNA for the CDR3 is TGCAGCGTTGGGAGGTCTAGCGGGAGAGGGCAAGAGACCCAGTACTTC.

The chain joins TRBV6-6 to TRBJ1-5; possible D gene TRBD1, 6 bases. The germline V gene encodes CDR1 MNHNY and CDR2 SVGAGI (reference sequence). There are 13 residues in the CDR3. The V gene lost 9 bases and the J gene lost 7 bases, with 16 bases spanning the gap. The CDR3 here is CASSRGQEQPQHF. CDR3 coding DNA: TGTGCCAGTTCCAGGGGCCAGGAACAGCCCCAGCATTTT.

CDR3 in DNA: TGTGCCAGCAGCAAATGGCGGGGTTGTTCAGATACGCAGTATTTT. It codes for CASSKWRGCSDTQYF. The chain combines TRBV21-1 with TRBJ2-3; the table's TRBD2 call for D was not verified on the DNA. TRBV21-1 is an annotated pseudogene. The CDR3 has 15 amino acids.

The chain is built from TRBV7-2 and TRBJ2-7; D is ambiguous. Deletions cut 1 base from V and 3 bases from J, with 7 bases between. This CDR3 is 13 amino acids long. Germline CDR1 reads SGHTA; CDR2 reads FQGNSA. CDR3 sequence: CASSLVLNYEQYF. The CDR3 DNA is TGTGCCAGCAGCTTAGTCCTGAACTACGAGCAGTACTTC.

The V gene is TRBV7-3, the J gene TRBJ2-2, with 13 nucleotides matching TRBD2. The germline CDR1 and CDR2 sequences are SGHTA and FQGTGA. The CDR3 runs to 16 residues. Trimming took 4 bases from V and 5 from J; bases not matched to a gene: 4. CDR3 nucleotide sequence: TGTGCCAGCAGCTACGGACTAGCGGGAGCGACCGGGGAGCTGTTTTTT. Its protein is CASSYGLAGATGELFF.

The rearrangement joins TRBV7-2 to TRBJ1-1; 12 bases are shared with TRBD1. V was clipped by 4 bases and J by 1 base; unmatched bases: 7. Germline assignment: CDR1 SGHTA and CDR2 FQGNSA. The CDR3 loop spans 17 amino acids. This CDR3 reads CASSSGQGAKANTEAFF. The CDR3 nucleotides read TGTGCCAGCAGCTCGGGACAGGGGGCGAAGGCGAACACTGAAGCTTTCTTT. Variable domain in full (rest from reference TRBV7-2 and TRBJ1-1): GAGVSQSPSNKVTEKGKDVELRCDPISGHTALYWYRQSLGQGLEFLIYFQGNSAPDKSGLPSDRFSAERTGGSVSTLTIQRTQQEDSAVYLCASSSGQGAKANTEAFFGQGTRLTVV.

The gene calls are TRBV27 and TRBJ2-2; possible D gene TRBD2, 5 bases. V shed 7 bases and J shed 7 bases, with 13 bases lying between them. The CDR3 has 13 residues. Germline lookup yields CDR1 MNHEY and CDR2 SMNVEV (reference sequence). Here the CDR3 reads CASIGRGIGELFF. The CDR3 DNA sequence: TGTGCCAGCATAGGACGAGGGATCGGGGAGCTGTTTTTT.

V usage is TRBV2 and J usage is TRBJ1-5; 9 bases match TRBD1. The germline V gene encodes CDR1 SNHLY and CDR2 FYNNEI. The CDR3 runs 13 residues. The V gene end was trimmed by 6 bases and the J gene end by 5 bases; junction bases not matched to a gene: 2. CDR3 sequence reads: CASRRTGDQPQHF. The CDR3 bases are TGTGCCAGCAGGCGGACAGGGGATCAGCCCCAGCATTTT.

This chain connects TRBV4-3 to TRBJ2-1; 12 positions agree with TRBD2. V was pared by 4 bases and J by 7 bases, with 8 bases of the junction left unmatched. The CDR3 runs 16 residues. Germline assignment: CDR1 LGHNA and CDR2 YSLEER. The CDR3 loop is CASSLLLAGGLNEQFF. The CDR3 nucleotides are TGCGCCAGCAGCCTCCTACTAGCGGGAGGTTTAAATGAGCAGTTCTTC.

This clone was observed a few times. CDR3 coding DNA: TGTGCCAGCAGCTCCTTTAACTACGAGCAGTACTTC. Translating it yields CASSSFNYEQYF. The genes are TRBV7-2 and TRBJ2-7; D is uncertain. This CDR3 comprises 12 residues. Per germline, CDR1 SGHTA and CDR2 FQGNSA. Trimming left V 4 bases short and J 3 bases short, with 7 bases between.